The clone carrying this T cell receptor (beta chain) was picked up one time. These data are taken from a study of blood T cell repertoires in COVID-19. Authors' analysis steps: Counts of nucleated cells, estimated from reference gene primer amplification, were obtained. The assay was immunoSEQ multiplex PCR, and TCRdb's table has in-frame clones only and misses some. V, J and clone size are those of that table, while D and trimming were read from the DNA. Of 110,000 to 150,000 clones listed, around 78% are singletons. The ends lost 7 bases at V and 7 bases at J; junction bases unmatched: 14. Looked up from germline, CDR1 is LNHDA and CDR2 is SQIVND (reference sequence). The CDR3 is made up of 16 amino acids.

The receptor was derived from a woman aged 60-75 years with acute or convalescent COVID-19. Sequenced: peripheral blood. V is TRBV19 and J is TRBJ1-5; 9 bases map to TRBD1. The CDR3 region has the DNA TGTGCCAGTACCCTGCTAGGGACAGGGCGTGGGCAGCCCCAGCATTTT. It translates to CASTLLGTGRGQPQHF.